Each of the 17 T cell receptor beta chains below was sequenced from the same sample in a study of T cell repertoires in cytomegalovirus infection. Using its own MiXCR run on the reads, TCRdb lists one record per CDR3 protein. The sample carries hundreds of thousands of distinct CDR3 sequences, about 33% recorded once. No cognate antigen is known for these TCRs. The sequences come from cultured CD8+ T cells from PBMCs, collected from culture after CMV antigen stimulation. These receptors were taken from a human donor in good health (CMV status not recorded). Some clones in this sample may be carry-over from other donors' samples.

The rearrangement links TRBV5-1 to TRBJ2-4, with 9 bases that match TRBD1. The CDR3 loop spans 14 amino acids. The V gene's germline CDR1 is SGHRS and CDR2 YFSETQ. V dropped 0 bases and J dropped 8; count of bases not matched to a gene: 3. CDR3 DNA sequence: TGCGCCAGCAGCTTGGCGACAGGGGGAGACATTCAGTACTTC. This translates into CASSLATGGDIQYF.

This sequence joins TRBV6-5 and TRBJ1-4; D may be TRBD1 (5 bases). The CDR3 contains 15 residues. CDR1 MNHEY and CDR2 SVGAGI come from the germline V gene. Trimming shortened V by 1 base and J by 11 bases, and 17 bases separated the two germline ends. The CDR3 protein is CASSYLGDGSEKLFF. The CDR3 DNA reads as TGTGCCAGCAGTTACTTGGGGGACGGGTCGGAGAAACTGTTTTTT.

V gene TRBV4-2 combines with J gene TRBJ2-3; D not resolved. Germline CDR1 LGHNA, CDR2 YNFKEQ. This CDR3 spans 12 amino acids. V was pared by 1 base and J by 14 bases, with 13 bases between. The CDR3 region is CASSQGGTSSYF. The CDR3, as DNA: TGTGCCAGCAGCCAAGGGGGTACTTCGTCGTATTTT.

The CDR3 DNA follows: TGTGCCAGCAGCTTGGCGGGACAGGGGCAGTTCTTC. Its translation: CASSLAGQGQFF. J is TRBJ2-1 and V is TRBV5-6, with 9 bases identical to TRBD1. From germline, CDR1 is SGHDT and CDR2 YYEEEE. Trimming at V came to 0 bases and at J to 12 bases, leaving 1 base not matched to a gene. CDR3 length: 12 residues.

This clonotype appeared many times. The rearrangement uses TRBV12-3 or TRBV12-4 and TRBJ1-2; a possible D gene is TRBD1 (6 bases). The CDR3 contains 11 residues. The CDR3: CASSGGGGYTF. DNA of the CDR3: TGTGCTAGTTCTGGGGGCGGTGGCTACACCTTC.

The chain has TRBV28 and TRBJ2-5; D possibly corresponds to TRBD2 (6 bases). CDR1 is MDHEN and CDR2 is SYDVKM in the germline V gene. V lost 2 bases to trimming and J lost 1 base, with 14 bases between them. The CDR3 sequence is 16 residues long. In nucleotides, the CDR3 is TGTGCCAGCAGTTTAGGAGGGGATGGCTTCCAAGAGACCCAGTACTTC. This gives the protein CASSLGGDGFQETQYF.

Points on this clonotype: A much larger clone differs from this one at a single base, so this may be a read error. The V call is TRBV7-9, the J call TRBJ2-2, with 9 bases matching TRBD2. CDR3 length equals 15 residues. Germline CDR1 SEHNR, CDR2 FQNEAQ (reference sequence). The junction had 8 bases not matched to a gene; V was cut back by 5 bases and J by 7 bases. The CDR3 here is CASSQRLAGNGELFF. The CDR3 region has the DNA TGTGCCAGCAGCCAAAGGCTAGCGGGGAACGGGGAGCTGTTTTTT.

The V gene is TRBV12-3 or TRBV12-4, the J gene TRBJ1-1; no clear D gene. The V end lost 5 bases, the J end lost 8 bases, and 12 bases lay between the germline ends. The CDR3 has 12 amino acids. This chain's CDR3 is CASSIGRFEAFF. In DNA, the CDR3 is TGTGCCAGCAGTATCGGACGATTCGAAGCTTTCTTT.

The table lists this clonotype with a few counts. The chain employs TRBV4-1 and TRBJ2-5; 9 bases are shared with TRBD1. V lost 1 base to trimming and J lost 3 bases; unmatched junction nucleotides: 6. This CDR3 comprises 16 residues. The germline CDR1 and CDR2 sequences are MGHRA and YSYEKL. The CDR3 protein is CASSQAGTGLEETQYF. The CDR3 nucleotides read TGCGCCAGCAGCCAAGCCGGGACAGGGCTTGAAGAGACCCAGTACTTC.

This chain connects TRBV28 to TRBJ2-3, with D possibly TRBD2 on 6 matching bases. CDR1 MDHEN and CDR2 SYDVKM come from the germline V gene. The CDR3 sequence is 17 residues long. Trimming took 3 bases from V and 0 from J, leaving 16 bases between them. The CDR3 coding sequence is TGTGCCAGCAGTTTTGATCTAGCGCCTGCTAGCACAGATACGCAGTATTTT. Amino acids: CASSFDLAPASTDTQYF.

This clonotype was seen more than once but under ten times. The CDR3 DNA reads as TGTGCCAGCAGTTCGTATAACACTGAAGCTTTCTTT. This translates into CASSSYNTEAFF. The chain combines TRBV12-3 or TRBV12-4 with TRBJ1-1; D gene ambiguous. The CDR3 runs to 12 residues. The V end lost 4 bases, the J end lost 2 bases, and 5 bases lay between the germline ends.

On this clonotype itself: A read error may account for a junction end that differs from germline. The rearrangement links TRBV4-1 to TRBJ2-3; 14 bases fit TRBD2. Germline V gives CDR1 MGHRA, CDR2 YSYEKL. The CDR3 is made up of 16 amino acids. In nucleotides, the CDR3 is TGCGCCAGCAGCCAACGACTAGCGGGGGGGATGGATACGCTGTATTTT. Protein product: CASSQRLAGGMDTLYF.

The J gene is TRBJ2-1, the V gene TRBV9; TRBD2 matches at 7 bases. Unmatched junction bases numbered 4, after V lost 0 bases and J lost 4 bases. The CDR3 totals 15 residues. Germline V gene lookup returns CDR1 SGDLS and CDR2 YYNGEE. CDR3 DNA: TGTGCCAGCAGCGTAGGGGACTACCTATACAATGAGCAGTTCTTC. Its protein product is CASSVGDYLYNEQFF.

The genes are TRBV7-9 and TRBJ1-6; D not certain. The V gene's germline CDR1 is SEHNR and CDR2 FQNEAQ (reference sequence). V gave up 4 bases and J gave up 6 bases, with 10 bases separating them. This CDR3 contains 14 residues. The CDR3 here is CASSSPFSNSPLHF. The CDR3 bases are TGTGCCAGCAGCTCACCATTTTCTAATTCACCCCTCCACTTT.

The genes are TRBV12-3 or TRBV12-4 and TRBJ2-3; 8 bases align to TRBD2. CDR3 length: 14 amino acids. The J segment lost 1 base and the V segment lost 9 bases, leaving 6 bases of the junction unmatched. The CDR3 coding sequence is TGTGCCAGTTTGAGGCGGGGGGGCACAGATACGCAGTATTTT. Its translation: CASLRRGGTDTQYF.

The chain recombines TRBV6-2 or TRBV6-3 with TRBJ1-1; no firm D call. Trimming shortened V by 5 bases and J by 5 bases, and 12 bases separated the two germline ends. This CDR3 region has 13 residues. Germline lookup yields CDR1 MNHEY and CDR2 SVGEGT. The CDR3 DNA follows: TGTGCCAGCAGTCTTACCCGGAAGACTGAAGCTTTCTTT. Protein: CASSLTRKTEAFF.

Only a few counts were recorded for this clonotype. The chain joins TRBV4-3 to TRBJ2-1; no clear D. Trimming removed 0 bases from V and 9 bases from J, with 9 bases in between. This CDR3 has 13 residues. CDR1 is LGHNA, CDR2 YSLEER, per germline. CDR3 loop: CASSQDGVGEQFF. CDR3 DNA sequence: TGCGCCAGCAGCCAAGATGGTGTGGGTGAGCAGTTCTTC.